This T cell receptor beta chain was sequenced during a study of beta chain features in type 1 diabetes. For the study at large: Examined across all samples were 90 million to 130 million sorted cells.

All of the isolated RNA was reverse transcribed, so expressed TCRB transcripts were sequenced. Average reads for naive, central memory and regulatory T cell samples were about 3.7 million. The method was immunoSEQ multiplex PCR; TCRdb's version includes in-frame clones alone and lacks a portion of them. This sample yields some 660,000 clones, of which 11% to 15% are seen a single time; nearly 0.04% belongs to the top ten. Study results and caveats: It was among patients, rather than healthy donors, that naive, central memory and Treg TCRB repertoires appeared more similar. When Type 1 diabetes patients were examined, their TCRB CDR3s proved moderately but significantly shorter in all four CD4+ subsets.

By way of CD45RO/CCR7/CD25/CD127/CD95/CD27, the CD4+ regulatory, stem cell-like memory, central memory and naive cells were sorted. V lost 2 bases to trimming and J lost 4 bases, with 9 bases between them. This CDR3 is built from 14 residues. Germline CDR1 reads SGHTA; CDR2 reads FQGNSA. Worth noting for this clone: The antigen remains undetermined.

V usage is TRBV7-2 and J usage is TRBJ2-1; D is perhaps TRBD2 (5 bases). This clonotype was sampled from a man aged 18 to 35 with type 1 diabetes. Sequencing was carried out using naive CD4+ T cells from blood. The CDR3 DNA is TGTGCCAGCAGCTTACCCCAGCGGTACAATGAGCAGTTCTTC. Translating gives CASSLPQRYNEQFF. The complete variable domain, with remaining parts taken from reference TRBV7-2 and TRBJ2-1, reads GAGVSQSPSNKVTEKGKDVELRCDPISGHTALYWYRQSLGQGLEFLIYFQGNSAPDKSGLPSDRFSAERTGGSVSTLTIQRTQQEDSAVYLCASSLPQRYNEQFFGPGTRLTVL.